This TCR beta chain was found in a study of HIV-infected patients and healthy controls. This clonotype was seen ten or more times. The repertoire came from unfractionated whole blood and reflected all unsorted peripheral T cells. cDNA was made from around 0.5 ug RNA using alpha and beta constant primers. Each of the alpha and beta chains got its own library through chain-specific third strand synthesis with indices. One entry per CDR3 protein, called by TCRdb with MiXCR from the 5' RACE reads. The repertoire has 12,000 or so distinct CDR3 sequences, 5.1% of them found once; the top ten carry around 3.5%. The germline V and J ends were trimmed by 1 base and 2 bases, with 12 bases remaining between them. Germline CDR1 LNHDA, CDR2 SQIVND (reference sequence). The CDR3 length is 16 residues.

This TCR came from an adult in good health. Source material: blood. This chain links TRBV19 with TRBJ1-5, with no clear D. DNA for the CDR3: TGTGCCAGTAGTATAGTCACGCCCGTACGCAATCAGCCCCAGCATTTT. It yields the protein CASSIVTPVRNQPQHF.